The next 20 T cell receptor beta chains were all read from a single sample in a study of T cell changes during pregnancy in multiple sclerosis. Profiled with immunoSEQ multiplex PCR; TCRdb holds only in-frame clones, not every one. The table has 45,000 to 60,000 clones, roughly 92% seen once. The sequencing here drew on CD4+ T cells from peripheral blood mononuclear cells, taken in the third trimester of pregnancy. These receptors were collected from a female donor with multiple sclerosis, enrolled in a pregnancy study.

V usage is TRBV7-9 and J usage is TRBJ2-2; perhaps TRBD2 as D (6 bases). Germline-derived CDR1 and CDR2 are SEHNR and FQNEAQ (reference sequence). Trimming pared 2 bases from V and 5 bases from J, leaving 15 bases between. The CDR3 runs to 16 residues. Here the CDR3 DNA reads TGTGCCAGCAGCTTATTCGGGGGAAGAACAACCGGGGAGCTGTTTTTT. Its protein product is CASSLFGGRTTGELFF. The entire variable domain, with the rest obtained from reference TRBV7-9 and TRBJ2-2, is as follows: DTGVSQNPRHKITKRGQNVTFRCDPISEHNRLYWYRQTLGQGPEFLTYFQNEAQLEKSRLLSDRFSAERPKGSFSTLEIQRTEQGDSAMYLCASSLFGGRTTGELFFGEGSRLTVL.

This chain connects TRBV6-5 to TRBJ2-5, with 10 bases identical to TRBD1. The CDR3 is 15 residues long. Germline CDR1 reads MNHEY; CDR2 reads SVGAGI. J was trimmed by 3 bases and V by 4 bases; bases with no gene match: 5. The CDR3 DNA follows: TGTGCCAGCAGTTTCACCGGGACAGGGGAAGAGACCCAGTACTTC. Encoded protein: CASSFTGTGEETQYF.

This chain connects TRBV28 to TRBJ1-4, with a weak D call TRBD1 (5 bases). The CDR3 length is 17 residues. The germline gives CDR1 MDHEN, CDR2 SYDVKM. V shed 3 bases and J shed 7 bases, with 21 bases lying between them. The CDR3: CASSFPQGQGLGEKLFF. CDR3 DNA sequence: TGTGCCAGCAGTTTCCCGCAAGGCCAGGGATTAGGTGAAAAACTGTTTTTT.

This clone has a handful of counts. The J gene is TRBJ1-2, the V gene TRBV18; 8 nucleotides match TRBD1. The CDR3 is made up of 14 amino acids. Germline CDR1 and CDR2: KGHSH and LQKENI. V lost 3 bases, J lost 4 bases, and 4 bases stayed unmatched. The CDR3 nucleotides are TGTGCCAGCTCACCTAGGACAGGGAGCTATGGCTACACCTTC. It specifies CASSPRTGSYGYTF. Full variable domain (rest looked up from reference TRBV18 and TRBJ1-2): NAGVMQNPRHLVRRRGQEARLRCSPMKGHSHVYWYRQLPEEGLKFMVYLQKENIIDESGMPKERFSAEFPKEGPSILRIQQVVRGDSAAYFCASSPRTGSYGYTFGSGTRLTVV.

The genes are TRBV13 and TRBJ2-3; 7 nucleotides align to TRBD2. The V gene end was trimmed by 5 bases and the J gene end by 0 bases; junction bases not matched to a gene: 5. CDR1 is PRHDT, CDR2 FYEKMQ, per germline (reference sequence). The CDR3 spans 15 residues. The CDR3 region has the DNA TGTGCCAGCAGCGCGTCTAGCGGTAGCACAGATACGCAGTATTTT. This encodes CASSASSGSTDTQYF.

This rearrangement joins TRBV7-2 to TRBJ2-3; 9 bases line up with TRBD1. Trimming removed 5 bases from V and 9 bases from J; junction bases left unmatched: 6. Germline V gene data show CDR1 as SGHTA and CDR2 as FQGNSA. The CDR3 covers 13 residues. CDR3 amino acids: CASSPTGTGTQYF. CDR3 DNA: TGTGCCAGCAGCCCGACCGGGACAGGGACGCAGTATTTT.

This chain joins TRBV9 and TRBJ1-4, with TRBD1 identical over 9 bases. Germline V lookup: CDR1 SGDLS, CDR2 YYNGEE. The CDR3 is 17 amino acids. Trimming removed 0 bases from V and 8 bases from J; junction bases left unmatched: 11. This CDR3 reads CASSVETGGQLGEKLFF. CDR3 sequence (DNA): TGTGCCAGCAGCGTAGAAACAGGGGGCCAACTCGGAGAAAAACTGTTTTTT.

CDR3 amino acids: CASTWGRSGNTIYF. In nucleotides, the CDR3 is TGTGCCAGTACCTGGGGGCGATCTGGAAACACCATATATTTT. This rearrangement joins TRBV19 to TRBJ1-3; a weak D match, TRBD1 (6 bases). V was trimmed by 7 bases and J by 1 base, leaving 11 bases between them. In germline, CDR1 is LNHDA, CDR2 SQIVND (reference sequence). The CDR3 is 14 amino acids.

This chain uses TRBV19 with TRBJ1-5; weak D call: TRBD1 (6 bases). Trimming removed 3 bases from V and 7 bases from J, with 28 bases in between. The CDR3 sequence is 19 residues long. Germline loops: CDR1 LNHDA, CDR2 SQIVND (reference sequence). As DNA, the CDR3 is TGTGCCAGTAGTATCATCAAACAGTCCCATAGGGGGACCAAACAGCCCCAGCATTTT. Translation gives CASSIIKQSHRGTKQPQHF.

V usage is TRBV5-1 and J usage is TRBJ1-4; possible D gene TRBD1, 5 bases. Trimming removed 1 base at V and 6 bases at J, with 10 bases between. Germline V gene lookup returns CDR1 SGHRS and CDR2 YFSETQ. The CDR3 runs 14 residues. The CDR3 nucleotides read TGCGCCAGCAGCTTGTCTGTCAGGGATGAAAAACTGTTTTTT. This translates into CASSLSVRDEKLFF.

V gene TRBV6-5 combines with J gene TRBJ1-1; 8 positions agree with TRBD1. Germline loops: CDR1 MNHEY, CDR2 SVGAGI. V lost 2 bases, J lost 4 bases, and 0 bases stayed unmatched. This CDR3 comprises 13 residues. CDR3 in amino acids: CASSYTGGTEAFF. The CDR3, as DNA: TGTGCCAGCAGTTACACAGGGGGCACTGAAGCTTTCTTT.

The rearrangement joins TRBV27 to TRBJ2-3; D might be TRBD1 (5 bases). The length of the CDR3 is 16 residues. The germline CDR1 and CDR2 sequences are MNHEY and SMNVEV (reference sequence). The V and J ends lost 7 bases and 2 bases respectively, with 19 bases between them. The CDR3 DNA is TGTGCCAGCACCCTCGGCCCAGGACAAAACACAGATACGCAGTATTTT. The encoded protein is CASTLGPGQNTDTQYF.

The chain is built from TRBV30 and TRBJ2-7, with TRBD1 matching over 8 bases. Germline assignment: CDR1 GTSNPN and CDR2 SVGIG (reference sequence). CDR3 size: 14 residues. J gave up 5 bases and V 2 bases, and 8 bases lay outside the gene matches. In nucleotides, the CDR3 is TGTGCCTGGAGTAGGACAGGGAACCTTAACGAGCAGTACTTC. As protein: CAWSRTGNLNEQYF. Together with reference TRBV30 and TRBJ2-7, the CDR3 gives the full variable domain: SQTIHQWPATLVQPVGSPLSLECTVEGTSNPNLYWYRQAAGRGLQLLFYSVGIGQISSEVPQNLSASRPQDRQFILSSKKLLLSDSGFYLCAWSRTGNLNEQYFGPGTRLTVT.

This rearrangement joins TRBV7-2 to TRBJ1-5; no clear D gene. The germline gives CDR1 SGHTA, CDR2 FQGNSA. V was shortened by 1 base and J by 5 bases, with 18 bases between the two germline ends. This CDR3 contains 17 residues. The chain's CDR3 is CASSLESGREPYQPQHF. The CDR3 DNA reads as TGTGCCAGCAGCTTAGAATCTGGGCGGGAGCCCTATCAGCCCCAGCATTTT. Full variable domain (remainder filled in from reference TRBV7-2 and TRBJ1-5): GAGVSQSPSNKVTEKGKDVELRCDPISGHTALYWYRQSLGQGLEFLIYFQGNSAPDKSGLPSDRFSAERTGGSVSTLTIQRTQQEDSAVYLCASSLESGREPYQPQHFGDGTRLSIL.

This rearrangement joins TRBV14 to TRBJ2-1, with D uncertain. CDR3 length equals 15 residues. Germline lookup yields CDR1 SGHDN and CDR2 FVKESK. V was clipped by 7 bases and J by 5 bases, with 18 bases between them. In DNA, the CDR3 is TGTGCCAGCACCCCTCTTAGGCAGGCCCACAATGAGCAGTTCTTC. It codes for CASTPLRQAHNEQFF.

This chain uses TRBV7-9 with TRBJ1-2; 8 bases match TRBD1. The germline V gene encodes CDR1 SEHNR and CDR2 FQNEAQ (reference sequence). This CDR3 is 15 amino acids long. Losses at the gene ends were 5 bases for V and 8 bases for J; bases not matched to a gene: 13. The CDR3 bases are TGTGCCAGCAGCCCCGACAGGGGAGTGTGGGGAGGCTACACCTTC. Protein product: CASSPDRGVWGGYTF.

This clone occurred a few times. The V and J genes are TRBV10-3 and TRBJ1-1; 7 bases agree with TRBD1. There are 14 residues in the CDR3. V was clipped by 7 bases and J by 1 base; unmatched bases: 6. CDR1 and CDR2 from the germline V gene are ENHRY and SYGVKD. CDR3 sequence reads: CAIISGTANTEAFF. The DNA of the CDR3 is TGTGCCATCATTTCCGGGACAGCGAACACTGAAGCTTTCTTT.

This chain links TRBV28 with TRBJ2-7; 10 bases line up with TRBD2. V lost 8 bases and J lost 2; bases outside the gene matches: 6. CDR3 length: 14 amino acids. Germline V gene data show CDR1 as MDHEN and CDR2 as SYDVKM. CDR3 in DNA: TGTGCCAGCGGGAGGACTAGCGGAGCCTACGAGCAGTACTTC. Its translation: CASGRTSGAYEQYF.

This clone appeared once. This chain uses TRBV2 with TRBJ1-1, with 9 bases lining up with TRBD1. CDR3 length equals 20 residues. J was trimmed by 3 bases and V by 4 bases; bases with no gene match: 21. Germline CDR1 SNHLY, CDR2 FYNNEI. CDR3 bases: TGTGCCAGCAGTGTGCTAGCTCTCATCCGGGACAGGGTAGGCGACACTGAAGCTTTCTTT. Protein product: CASSVLALIRDRVGDTEAFF.

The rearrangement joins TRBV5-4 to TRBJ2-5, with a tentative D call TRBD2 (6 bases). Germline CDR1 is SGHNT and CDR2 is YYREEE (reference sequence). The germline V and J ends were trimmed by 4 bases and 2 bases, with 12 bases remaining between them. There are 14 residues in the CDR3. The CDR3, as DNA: TGTGCCAGCAGCGGGGGACTTTTGCAAGAGACCCAGTACTTC. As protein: CASSGGLLQETQYF. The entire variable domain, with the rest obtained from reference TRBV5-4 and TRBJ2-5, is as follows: ETGVTQSPTHLIKTRGQQVTLRCSSQSGHNTVSWYQQALGQGPQFIFQYYREEENGRGNFPPRFSGLQFPNYSSELNVNALELDDSALYLCASSGGLLQETQYFGPGTRLLVL.